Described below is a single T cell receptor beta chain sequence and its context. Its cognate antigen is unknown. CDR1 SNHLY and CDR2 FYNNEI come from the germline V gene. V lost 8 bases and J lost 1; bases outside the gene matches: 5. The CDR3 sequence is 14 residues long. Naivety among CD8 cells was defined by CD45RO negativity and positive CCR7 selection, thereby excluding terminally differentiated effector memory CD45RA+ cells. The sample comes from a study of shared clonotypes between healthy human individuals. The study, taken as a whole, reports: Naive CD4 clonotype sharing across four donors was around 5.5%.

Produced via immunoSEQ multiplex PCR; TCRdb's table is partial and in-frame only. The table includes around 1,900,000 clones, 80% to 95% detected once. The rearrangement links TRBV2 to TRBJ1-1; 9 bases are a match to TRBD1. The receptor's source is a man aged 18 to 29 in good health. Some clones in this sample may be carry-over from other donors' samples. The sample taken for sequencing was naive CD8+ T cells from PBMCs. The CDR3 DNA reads TGTGCCAGCGGGGGACAGGGTTCGAACACTGAAGCTTTCTTT. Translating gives CASGGQGSNTEAFF.